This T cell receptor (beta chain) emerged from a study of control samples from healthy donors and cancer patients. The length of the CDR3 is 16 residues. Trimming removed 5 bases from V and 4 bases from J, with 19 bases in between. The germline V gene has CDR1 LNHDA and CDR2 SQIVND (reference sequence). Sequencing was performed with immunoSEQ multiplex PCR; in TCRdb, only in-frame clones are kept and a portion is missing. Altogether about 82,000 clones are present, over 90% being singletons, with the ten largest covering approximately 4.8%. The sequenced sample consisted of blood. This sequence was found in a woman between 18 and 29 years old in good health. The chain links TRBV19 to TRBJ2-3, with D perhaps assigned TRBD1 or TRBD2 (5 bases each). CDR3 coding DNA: TGTGCCAGTAGTTCCCCCGGGGCCGGGAAGGCAGATACGCAGTATTTT. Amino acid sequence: CASSSPGAGKADTQYF.